The 18 T cell receptor beta chains below were found in one sample sequenced in a study of tumor-infiltrating lymphocytes in primary liver carcinoma. Out of unsorted whole blood came the blood RNA, and germline DNA was extracted as well. TCR beta cDNA was reverse-transcribed from about 500 ng of total RNA. The reaction used a constant-region primer and ProtoScript II reverse transcriptase. ARM-PCR, slightly modified, supplied the TCR beta libraries through three nested multiplex PCR rounds. A C-beta reverse primer and TRBV1-TRBV30 forward primers served in each of the first two PCR rounds, at approximately 10 cycles apiece. TCRdb fed the multiplex PCR reads into MiXCR, producing one record per CDR3 protein. The sample consists of about 330,000 distinct CDR3 sequences, around 60% of them appearing once. The sample consisted of peripheral blood. Receptor source: a man aged 35 to 55 with primary liver carcinoma and hepatitis B virus infection.

This clonotype was detected only once. Compared with germline, one end of the junction differs, possibly owing to a read error. The chain links TRBV6-1 to TRBJ1-5; 7 bases line up with TRBD1. The germline V gene has CDR1 MNHNS and CDR2 SASEGT. The CDR3 consists of 17 residues. This chain's CDR3 is CASSGRGPGVVNQPQHF. CDR3 coding DNA: TGCGCCAGCAGTGGAAGGGGGCCAGGGGTTGTTAATCAGCCCCAGCATTTT.

This chain uses TRBV18 with TRBJ1-5; D ambiguous. The CDR3 is 14 residues long. The V end lost 3 bases, the J end lost 7 bases, and 13 bases lay between the germline ends. The V gene's germline CDR1 is KGHSH and CDR2 LQKENI. CDR3 region: CASSPTMGRQPQHF. For the CDR3, the DNA is TGTGCCAGCTCACCGACAATGGGCAGACAGCCCCAGCATTTT. Drawing the rest from reference TRBV18 and TRBJ1-5, the complete variable domain is NAGVMQNPRHLVRRRGQEARLRCSPMKGHSHVYWYRQLPEEGLKFMVYLQKENIIDESGMPKERFSAEFPKEGPSILRIQQVVRGDSAAYFCASSPTMGRQPQHFGDGTRLSIL.

V is TRBV11-1 and J is TRBJ2-5; D is undetermined. From germline, CDR1 is SGHAT and CDR2 FQDESV (reference sequence). Trimming removed 3 bases from V and 11 bases from J, with 13 bases in between. The CDR3 covers 12 residues. CDR3 in amino acids: CASSFDREAQYF. CDR3 bases: TGTGCCAGCAGCTTTGACCGTGAGGCTCAGTACTTC.

A word on this clonotype: The junction does not match germline at one end; this may be a read error. The V and J genes are TRBV11-2 and TRBJ2-7; D may correspond to TRBD1 or TRBD2 (5 bases each). Germline V lookup: CDR1 SGHAT, CDR2 FQNNGV. The CDR3 extends over 15 amino acids. The CDR3 protein is CASSLAEGPYYEQYF. The DNA for the CDR3 is TGTGCCAGCAGCCTAGCTGAGGGACCCTACTACGAGCAATACTTC.

This clonotype was seen ten or more times. The rearrangement joins TRBV10-3 to TRBJ2-3; 10 nucleotides align to TRBD2. CDR3 length equals 14 residues. V shed 6 bases and J 6 bases; nucleotides not matched to a gene: 6. CDR1 and CDR2 from the germline V gene are ENHRY and SYGVKD. CDR3 residues: CAIRSSGSSDTQYF. The CDR3 DNA is TGTGCCATCAGGTCTAGCGGGAGTTCGGATACGCAGTATTTT.

The V and J genes are TRBV24-1 and TRBJ2-2, with D possibly being TRBD1 (5 bases). Germline V gives CDR1 KGHDR, CDR2 SFDVKD. Trimming left V 10 bases short and J 4 bases short, with 15 bases between. This CDR3 comprises 14 residues. CDR3 sequence: CATGRAGLTGELFF. CDR3 DNA sequence: TGTGCCACGGGTAGGGCAGGGCTCACCGGGGAGCTGTTTTTT.

The chain employs TRBV9 and TRBJ2-5, with D perhaps TRBD2 (6 bases). CDR3 length equals 15 residues. V dropped 3 bases and J dropped 1 base, with 13 bases sitting between them. Germline V gene data show CDR1 as SGDLS and CDR2 as YYNGEE. CDR3 residues: CASSARGGAQETQYF. CDR3 in DNA: TGTGCCAGCAGCGCCCGGGGCGGGGCCCAAGAGACCCAGTACTTC.

As regards this clonotype: This may arise from a read error, as a much more abundant clone is one base away. The chain is built from TRBV4-3 and TRBJ2-1; the D is unclear. Between the trimmed V and J ends, which lost 8 bases and 4 bases, there was a span of 12 bases. The germline gives CDR1 LGHNA, CDR2 YSLEER. This CDR3 has 13 residues. The CDR3 bases are TGCGCCAGCTGTCCCGGTGGTTACAATGAGCAGTTCTTC. Translation: CASCPGGYNEQFF.

This clonotype was recorded a few times. A much more abundant neighbour one base away suggests this may be a read error. The chain has TRBV6-2 or TRBV6-3 and TRBJ2-5, with D possibly TRBD2 on 6 matching bases. Trimming left V 7 bases short and J 5 bases short, with 17 bases between. CDR1 and CDR2 from the germline V gene are MNHEY and SVGEGT. The CDR3 has 14 amino acids. CDR3 nucleotides: TGTGCCAGCATCGGGGAGGCCACCTGGGAGACCCAGTACTTC. Encoded protein: CASIGEATWETQYF.

For this clonotype: One end of the junction is discordant with germline, which a read error may explain. The CDR3 region has the DNA TGTACCAGCAGCATACAGGTCTCTGGGGCCAGCGTCCTGACTTTC. The encoded protein is CTSSIQVSGASVLTF. V is TRBV11-2 and J is TRBJ2-6; D is perhaps TRBD1 (5 bases). This CDR3 is 15 amino acids long. Germline V lookup: CDR1 SGHAT, CDR2 FQNNGV.

This clonotype was detected only a few times. V and J are TRBV11-2 and TRBJ2-1; the D call may be TRBD1 or TRBD2 (5 bases each). Trimming took off 5 bases at V and 7 bases at J, with 9 bases between the two ends. This CDR3 is built from 12 residues. Germline V gene data show CDR1 as SGHAT and CDR2 as FQNNGV. Here the CDR3 DNA reads TGTGCCAGCAGCCCCGGGGCTAATGAGCAGTTCTTC. The encoded protein is CASSPGANEQFF.

On this clonotype itself: The CDR3 end shows no conserved phenylalanine or tryptophan, and so a read error is likely. The CDR3 protein is CSVNEGVPRGKLFV. In DNA, the CDR3 is TGCAGCGTAAATGAGGGTGTACCTCGGGGAAAGCTGTTTGTT. The chain joins TRBV29-1 to TRBJ1-4; D unresolved. This CDR3 has 14 amino acids. V was cut by 6 bases and J by 14 bases, with 25 bases left in between. CDR1 SQVTM and CDR2 ANQGSEA come from the germline V gene.

Worth noting for this clonotype: Compared with germline, one end of the junction differs, possibly owing to a read error. This chain connects TRBV6-4 to TRBJ2-1, with D hard to call. Germline loops: CDR1 MRHNA, CDR2 SNTAGT. The CDR3 has 13 residues. The CDR3 region is CGSSDRAYNEQFF. In DNA form, the CDR3 reads TGTGGCAGCAGTGACCGTGCCTACAATGAGCAGTTCTTC.

The V gene is TRBV11-2, the J gene TRBJ2-3, with 8 bases aligning to TRBD1. The CDR3 runs 17 residues. CDR1 is SGHAT, CDR2 FQNNGV, per germline. Trimming took 7 bases from V and 1 from J; bases not matched to a gene: 13. CDR3 in amino acids: CASNRDRPRSGTDTQYF. The CDR3, as DNA: TGTGCCAGCAACAGGGACAGGCCTCGGTCGGGCACAGATACGCAGTATTTT.

Notes on this clonotype: At one of its ends the junction is not consistent with the germline gene, which may arise from a read error. The chain employs TRBV4-3 and TRBJ1-3, with D hard to call. Looked up from germline, CDR1 is LGHNA and CDR2 is YSLEER. The CDR3 sequence is 15 residues long. The CDR3 sequence: CASSQELGSGNTIYF. CDR3 bases: TGCGCCAGCAGTCAAGAGCTAGGGTCCGGAAACACCATATATTTT.

As regards this clonotype: This may be a read error, as it is one base from a much larger clone. The J gene is TRBJ2-7, the V gene TRBV4-3, with a weak D call TRBD1 (6 bases). Per germline, CDR1 LGHNA and CDR2 YSLEER. The CDR3 consists of 15 residues. CDR3 amino acids: CASSQNFTGFNEQYF. The CDR3, as DNA: TGTGCCAGCAGCCAAAATTTCACAGGGTTTAACGAGCAGTACTTC.

This clonotype was recorded a few times. The CDR3 is CASSLFPDRPTDTQYF. CDR3 nucleotide sequence: TGTGCCAGCAGCTTGTTCCCGGACAGACCCACAGATACGCAGTATTTT. The V and J genes are TRBV7-9 and TRBJ2-3; D is possibly TRBD1 (6 bases). The CDR3 length is 16 residues. The germline gives CDR1 SEHNR, CDR2 FQNEAQ (reference sequence). V lost 3 bases, J lost 2 bases, and 15 bases lay in between.

This clonotype was observed at least ten times. This sequence joins TRBV6-6 and TRBJ2-3; 11 nucleotides agree with TRBD2. The CDR3 is 15 amino acids. The V segment lost 5 bases and the J segment 7 bases; nucleotides outside the gene matches: 8. Germline-derived CDR1 and CDR2 are MNHNY and SVGAGI (reference sequence). CDR3 protein: CASSPIAGGPNTQYF. CDR3 nucleotides: TGTGCCAGCAGTCCTATAGCGGGAGGGCCTAATACGCAGTATTTT.